These T cell receptor beta chains were read from a single sample in a study of blood T cell repertoires in COVID-19. Clones were read by immunoSEQ multiplex PCR, and TCRdb kept only the in-frame ones, dropping some. This table has some 180,000 clones, 80% to 85% appearing once. Material: peripheral blood. The receptors originated from a man in his sixties or seventies with active or convalescent COVID-19. CDR3s include the opening cysteine and the closing phenylalanine or tryptophan. The D gene is left open where the match is weak. A row's size may be missing; if present it is once, few, many or a size class.

clone_size j_call v_call d_call cdr3_length cdr3_nt cdr3_aa
- TRBJ2-7 TRBV6-5 - 15 TGTGCCAGCAGTTACTCAGGGGGTAATGAGGACGAGCAGTACTTC CASSYSGGNEDEQYF
- TRBJ2-7 TRBV7-2 TRBD1 15 TGTGCCAGCAGCCTAACCGGGACAGGTACCTACGAGCAGTACTTC CASSLTGTGTYEQYF
- TRBJ1-2 TRBV18 - 17 TGTGCCAGCTCACCCTCTCAACGTGTGGGGGGAAACTATGGCTACACCTTC CASSPSQRVGGNYGYTF
- TRBJ2-7 TRBV18 - 13 TGTGCCAGCTCACCAGGGCAGGTTAACGAGCAGTACTTC CASSPGQVNEQYF
- TRBJ2-2 TRBV12-3/TRBV12-4 - 13 TGTGCCAGCATCCTGCGGGTCACCGGGGAGCTGTTTTTT CASILRVTGELFF
- TRBJ2-3 TRBV5-1 - 16 TGCGCCAGCAGCTGGGGGGTCAGCGGAGACACAGATACGCAGTATTTT CASSWGVSGDTDTQYF
- TRBJ2-7 TRBV5-5 - 14 TGTGCCAGCAGGCTTGCGGATCTTTACTACGAGCAGTACTTC CASRLADLYYEQYF
few TRBJ2-1 TRBV4-3 TRBD1 15 TGCGCCAGCAGCCACCACGACAGGGCCGTGGATGAGCAGTTCTTC CASSHHDRAVDEQFF
- TRBJ2-7 TRBV7-6 - 14 TGTGCCAGCAGCTTAGATCCGACAACCTACGAGCAGTACTTC CASSLDPTTYEQYF
- TRBJ1-1 TRBV6-5 - 14 TGTGCCAGCAGTTACTTGCAGGTGGCTACTGAAGCTTTCTTT CASSYLQVATEAFF
- TRBJ2-1 TRBV5-4 - 15 TGTGCCAGCAGCTTAACGATGAGCTCCTACAATGAGCAGTTCTTC CASSLTMSSYNEQFF
- TRBJ2-3 TRBV27 - 15 TGTGCCAGCAGTTCCCGTCCGGTCAGCACAGATACGCAGTATTTT CASSSRPVSTDTQYF
- TRBJ2-2 TRBV28 TRBD2 18 TGTGCCAGCAGTTTGCCCCCAACTAGCGCACAGAACACCGGGGAGCTGTTTTTT CASSLPPTSAQNTGELFF
- TRBJ1-6 TRBV4-1 - 12 TGCGCCAGCAGTCGCGGGGGATCACCCCTCCACTTT CASSRGGSPLHF
- TRBJ2-3 TRBV5-5 - 16 TGTGCCAGCAGCGCGCACCCACAGGGTTTTTCAGATACGCAGTATTTT CASSAHPQGFSDTQYF
few TRBJ1-2 TRBV27 - 15 TGTGCCAGCAGTAGGGGCCTTATCCGAAACTATGGCTACACCTTC CASSRGLIRNYGYTF
- TRBJ2-7 TRBV7-2 TRBD2 14 TGTGCCAGCAGTTGGACTAGCGGGCCCTACGAGCAGTACTTC CASSWTSGPYEQYF
- TRBJ2-1 TRBV11-1 - 15 TGTGCCAGCAGCACACGGGACTCTACCGGTATAGGGCAGTTCTTC CASSTRDSTGIGQFF
- TRBJ2-7 TRBV27 - 14 TGTGCCAGCAGTGTTTGGGGGAGCCGGGGGGAGCAGTACTTC CASSVWGSRGEQYF
few TRBJ1-1 TRBV2 TRBD1 14 TGTGCCAGCAGTGGGGACAGGACGAACACTGAAGCTTTCTTT CASSGDRTNTEAFF
- TRBJ1-1 TRBV5-1 - 16 TGCGCCAGCAGCTTGGTTGCAGGGAGGATGAACACTGAAGCTTTCTTT CASSLVAGRMNTEAFF
- TRBJ2-5 TRBV7-2 - 13 TGTGCCAGCAGCACGGACTGGTTGGAGACCCAGTACTTC CASSTDWLETQYF
once TRBJ2-2 TRBV4-3 - 14 TGCGCCAGCAGCCACCGGCCAGGCTTCGGGGAGCTGTTTTTT CASSHRPGFGELFF
- TRBJ1-5 TRBV6-2/TRBV6-3 TRBD1 16 TGTGCCAGCAGTTACTCGGGGACAGGGGGCAATCAGCCCCAGCATTTT CASSYSGTGGNQPQHF
once TRBJ2-1 TRBV20-1 TRBD2 11 TGCAGTGCTAGCACAGCGGGAGGTCTGTTCTTC CSASTAGGLFF
- TRBJ2-1 TRBV30 - 16 TGTGCCTGGACCCAACTAGCCAACATCGGGTACAATGAGCAGTTCTTC CAWTQLANIGYNEQFF
- TRBJ1-2 TRBV18 - 15 TGTGCCAGCTCACCCTCAAGACAGGTGGGCTATGGCTACACCTTC CASSPSRQVGYGYTF
- TRBJ2-5 TRBV2 TRBD2 14 TGTGCCAGCAGTCGCCAGCGGGGCCAAGAGACCCAGTACTTC CASSRQRGQETQYF
- TRBJ2-7 TRBV4-3 - 15 TGCGCCAGCAGCCAAGTTTTGGCAGGGTGGGACGAGCAGTACTTC CASSQVLAGWDEQYF
- TRBJ2-2 TRBV19 - 13 TGTGCCAGTAGTATATCGGTTTCCGGGGAGCTGTTTTTT CASSISVSGELFF
- TRBJ1-2 TRBV19 - 13 TGTGCCAGTAACTTGGCAGGGAACTATGGCTACACCTTC CASNLAGNYGYTF
- TRBJ1-2 TRBV7-9 - 15 TGTGCCAGCAGCTTAACCCCGCTGAGGCGCTATGGCTACACCTTC CASSLTPLRRYGYTF
- TRBJ2-1 TRBV28 - 13 TGTGCCAGCAGTGAAGCGATCCCCAATGAGCAGTTCTTC CASSEAIPNEQFF
once TRBJ1-1 TRBV4-3 - 15 TGCGCCAGCACCTCAAAACTCAGGGTAATCACTGAAGCTTTCTTT CASTSKLRVITEAFF
- TRBJ1-5 TRBV6-2/TRBV6-3 - 17 TGTGCCAGCAGCGATGGAGGGTCGCCTGGGGGCAATCAGCCCCAGCATTTT CASSDGGSPGGNQPQHF
- TRBJ1-5 TRBV18 - 15 TGTGCCTCTACGGGGGGAGGTTATAGCAATCAGCCCCAGCATTTT CASTGGGYSNQPQHF
- TRBJ2-7 TRBV5-8 - 14 TGTGCCAGCAGCTTTTCGGGTCTAGGAGGGGAGCAGTACTTC CASSFSGLGGEQYF
- TRBJ2-3 TRBV24-1 - 11 TGTGCCACCAGTGATCCGGATACGCAGTATTTT CATSDPDTQYF
- TRBJ1-3 TRBV7-9 TRBD1 14 TGTGCCAGCAGCTCGGACAGGGCTGGAAACACCATATATTTT CASSSDRAGNTIYF
- TRBJ1-2 TRBV9 TRBD1 12 TGTGCCAGCGGACAGGAGGGCTATGGCTACACCTTC CASGQEGYGYTF
- TRBJ2-1 TRBV5-5 - 14 TGTGCCAGCAGCTGGTACAGGTACTTGGATGAGCAGTTCTTC CASSWYRYLDEQFF
- TRBJ2-7 TRBV18 TRBD2 17 TGTGCCAGCTCACGGAACACGATTAGCGGGAGTACCCACGAGCAGTACTTC CASSRNTISGSTHEQYF
- TRBJ1-5 TRBV20-1 - 16 TGCAGTGCTAGTGGGGGGAACGGGAGGCGGGATCAGCCCCAGCATTTT CSASGGNGRRDQPQHF
few TRBJ1-4 TRBV6-5 - 15 TGTGCCAGCAGCCGTCTGCAGGAAACTAATGAAAAACTGTTTTTT CASSRLQETNEKLFF
- TRBJ2-2 TRBV5-4 TRBD2 16 TGTGCCAGCAGCTTCGGGGGGGCAGGGACCCCCGGGGAGCTGTTTTTT CASSFGGAGTPGELFF
- TRBJ2-2 TRBV28 TRBD2 17 TGTGCCAGCATCGCGTTCCGGCTAGCGGGAGGCACCGGGGAGCTGTTTTTT CASIAFRLAGGTGELFF
- TRBJ1-3 TRBV5-5 - 13 TGTGCCAGCAGTCAGGGTTATGGAAACACCATATATTTT CASSQGYGNTIYF
- TRBJ2-1 TRBV5-4 TRBD2 14 TGTGCCAGCAGTGCGACTAGCTGGGGCAATGAGCAGTTCTTC CASSATSWGNEQFF
once TRBJ2-1 TRBV28 - 15 TGTGCCAGCAGCCCCCCGGGACTGGGGTACAATGAGCAGTTCTTC CASSPPGLGYNEQFF
- TRBJ2-1 TRBV19 TRBD1 15 TGTGCCAGTAGTACGACAGGGGGCCCCTACAATGAGCAGTTCTTC CASSTTGGPYNEQFF
- TRBJ2-5 TRBV9 - 14 TGTGCCAGCAGCGTAGGAGTCCAGGGCGAGACCCAGTACTTC CASSVGVQGETQYF
- TRBJ1-1 TRBV2 - 13 TGTGCCAGCGGCCCCAGGGGAAGGACTGAAGCTTTCTTT CASGPRGRTEAFF
- TRBJ1-5 TRBV18 - 14 TGTGCCAGCTCACATGAGCCTGGTAATCAGCCCCAGCATTTT CASSHEPGNQPQHF
- TRBJ1-6 TRBV19 TRBD1 16 TGTGCCAGTAGACCTACTCCAACAGGGGAAGGTTCACCCCTCCACTTT CASRPTPTGEGSPLHF
- TRBJ2-1 TRBV4-3 TRBD2 17 TGCGCCAGCAGCCAAGATTACGCTAGCGGGAGATCAAATGAGCAGTTCTTC CASSQDYASGRSNEQFF
- TRBJ1-2 TRBV7-2 TRBD1 14 TGTGCCAGCAGCTCTCAGACAGGGATCGGGGGCTACACCTTC CASSSQTGIGGYTF
- TRBJ1-2 TRBV7-2 - 13 TGTGCCAGCAGCGGCGGACAGCTCTATGGCTACACCTTC CASSGGQLYGYTF
- TRBJ2-3 TRBV4-3 - 17 TGCGCCAGCAGCCAAGACGGGCGGGCTTTGGGCACAGATACGCAGTATTTT CASSQDGRALGTDTQYF
- TRBJ1-1 TRBV27 TRBD1 15 TGTGCCAGCAGTTTTCGGGCAGGGGGTAATACTGAAGCTTTCTTT CASSFRAGGNTEAFF